The 25 T cell receptor beta chains presented below share a single source sample, sequenced in a study of T cells in Graves' hyperthyroidism and ophthalmopathy. Amplified TCR beta CDR3 regions came from RNA transcripts. The HTBI primer set was used in a first-round RT-PCR of the TCR CDR3. MiXCR was run by TCRdb on the multiplex PCR reads, yielding one entry per CDR3 protein. Of 700,000 to 850,000 distinct CDR3 sequences detected, about 35% appear once; the ten largest clones hold 30% to 40%. Material for sequencing was blood. Receptors originate from a woman in her thirties or forties with Graves' hyperthyroidism.

The chain couples TRBV12-3 or TRBV12-4 to TRBJ1-1; the match to TRBD1 covers 8 bases. V was pared by 5 bases and J by 5 bases, with 7 bases of the junction left unmatched. This CDR3 contains 14 residues. In nucleotides, the CDR3 is TGTGCCAGCAGTGAAGATACAGGGGGAACTGAAGCTTTCTTT. Translating it yields CASSEDTGGTEAFF.

This clonotype came up a few times. At one of its ends the junction is not consistent with the germline gene, which may arise from a read error. V is TRBV12-3 or TRBV12-4 and J is TRBJ2-7; TRBD2 matches 11 bases. This CDR3 comprises 15 residues. The CDR3 protein is CASSLTNSLLAGVHF. CDR3 DNA: TGTGCCAGCAGTCTCACCAACTCCCTACTAGCGGGAGTGCACTTC.

The rearrangement uses TRBV11-3 and TRBJ2-5; D is possibly TRBD1 (6 bases). There are 14 residues in the CDR3. The germline CDR1 and CDR2 sequences are SGHNT and YENEEA. The V end was cut by 3 bases, the J end by 2 bases, with 10 bases between. CDR3 sequence: CASSFGQIQETQYF. Written as DNA, the CDR3 is TGTGCCAGCAGCTTCGGACAGATACAAGAGACCCAGTACTTC.

This clonotype occurred many times. The chain recombines TRBV6-5 with TRBJ1-1; D perhaps matches TRBD1 (5 bases). This CDR3 has 14 residues. Germline lookup yields CDR1 MNHEY and CDR2 SVGAGI. Trimming shortened V by 0 bases and J by 3 bases, and 8 bases separated the two germline ends. The CDR3 region has the DNA TGTGCCAGCAGTTACTCGAAAGGGGACACTGAAGCTTTCTTT. Translating it yields CASSYSKGDTEAFF.

This clonotype was recorded at least ten times. CDR3 sequence reads: CSAIKGRGQNQPQHF. In DNA form, the CDR3 reads TGCAGTGCTATTAAGGGAAGGGGCCAAAATCAGCCCCAGCATTTT. This rearrangement joins TRBV20-1 to TRBJ1-5; D is possibly TRBD1 (5 bases). CDR1 is DFQATT, CDR2 SNEGSKA, per germline (reference sequence). CDR3 length: 15 amino acids. V lost 4 bases, J lost 4 bases, and 17 bases lay in between.

The genes are TRBV29-1 and TRBJ2-3; 7 bases match TRBD2. V lost 7 bases to trimming and J lost 1 base; unmatched junction nucleotides: 17. The CDR3 is made up of 17 amino acids. CDR1 is SQVTM, CDR2 ANQGSEA, per germline. CDR3 bases: TGCAGCGCCAATGGAATCGCGACTAGCCCGGGCACAGATACGCAGTATTTT. Its translation: CSANGIATSPGTDTQYF.

As for this clonotype: Being one base from a much bigger clone, this may be a read error. The rearrangement uses TRBV15 and TRBJ1-5; D is perhaps TRBD1 (5 bases). V was clipped by 0 bases and J by 4 bases, with 10 bases between them. The V gene's germline CDR1 is LNHNV and CDR2 YYDKDF (reference sequence). This CDR3 is 15 amino acids long. CDR3 sequence: CATSRDGGWNQPQHF. CDR3 bases: TGTGCCACCAGCAGAGATGGGGGGTGGAATCAGCCCCAGCATTTT.

This clonotype was found a few times. The chain is built from TRBV4-3 and TRBJ2-7, with 8 bases fitting TRBD2. The CDR3 runs 15 residues. The V gene's germline CDR1 is LGHNA and CDR2 YSLEER. With V trimmed by 1 base and J by 0 bases, 2 bases remained unmatched. The CDR3 DNA reads as TGCGCCAGCAGCCAAGGGCGGGAGGTCTCCTACGAGCAGTACTTC. It translates to CASSQGREVSYEQYF.

As to this clonotype: This may stem from a read error, because a much larger clone lies one nucleotide away. This chain connects TRBV7-6 to TRBJ2-7; 7 positions match TRBD2. Germline V CDR1 and CDR2: SGHVS, FNYEAQ. The CDR3 totals 15 residues. CDR3 nucleotides: TGTGCCAGCAGCTTAGCGGGAGGGCCTTCCTCCGAGCAGTACTTC. Translating gives CASSLAGGPSSEQYF.

This clonotype has just a few counts. The V call is TRBV7-2, the J call TRBJ1-1; the D gene is possibly TRBD1 (5 bases). The CDR3 contains 15 residues. V lost 4 bases and J 1 base, leaving 13 bases between the germline ends. CDR1 and CDR2 from the germline V gene are SGHTA and FQGNSA. CDR3 DNA sequence: TGTGCCAGCAGCTCCGTCCAGGGACCGAACACTGAAGCTTTCTTT. It translates to CASSSVQGPNTEAFF.

This clonotype was recorded a few times. The CDR3 DNA reads as TGTGCCAGCAGCCGGACAGGCCTTTCAAAGACCTACGAGCAGTACTTC. This encodes CASSRTGLSKTYEQYF. The V call is TRBV7-9, the J call TRBJ2-7, with 7 nucleotides matching TRBD1. The V and J ends lost 5 bases and 2 bases, in that order; junction bases with no gene match: 12. CDR3 length: 16 residues. The germline CDR1 and CDR2 sequences are SEHNR and FQNEAQ (reference sequence).

The J gene is TRBJ1-5, the V gene TRBV6-1, with 7 bases fitting TRBD1. J gave up 14 bases and V 6 bases, and 16 bases lay outside the gene matches. The length of the CDR3 is 14 residues. CDR1 and CDR2 (germline): MNHNS, SASEGT. In DNA, the CDR3 is TGTGCCAGCAGGCCGACAGGGAATCACGCGCTCGAGCATTTT. Its translation is CASRPTGNHALEHF.

This clonotype occurred many times. The rearrangement uses TRBV5-8 and TRBJ1-1; D is unresolved. Trimming left V 2 bases short and J 6 bases short, with 5 bases between. CDR1 and CDR2 (germline): SGHTS, YDEGEE. The CDR3 is made up of 11 amino acids. CDR3 sequence (DNA): TGTGCCAGCAGCTTACTATCTGAAGCTTTCTTT. Amino acid sequence: CASSLLSEAFF.

This clonotype has ten or more counts. This chain joins TRBV20-1 and TRBJ1-4, with unresolved D. Trimming cost V 6 bases and J 7 bases, with 9 bases left between them. The CDR3 loop spans 11 amino acids. Germline V lookup: CDR1 DFQATT, CDR2 SNEGSKA (reference sequence). Written as DNA, the CDR3 is TGCAGTGCCCCAATGGGTGAAAAACTGTTTTTT. It encodes CSAPMGEKLFF.

This clonotype was recorded at least ten times. The CDR3 region is CSAGPTAEAFF. CDR3 sequence (DNA): TGCAGTGCTGGACCCACAGCTGAAGCTTTCTTT. The chain employs TRBV20-1 and TRBJ1-1, with unresolved D. V was cut by 5 bases and J by 6 bases, with 10 bases left in between. The CDR3 is 11 amino acids. Germline values: CDR1 DFQATT, CDR2 SNEGSKA (reference sequence).

This clonotype was found many times. The rearrangement joins TRBV19 to TRBJ2-7; D uncertain. V was shortened by 7 bases and J by 2 bases, with 18 bases between the two germline ends. The germline CDR1 and CDR2 sequences are LNHDA and SQIVND (reference sequence). The CDR3 totals 15 residues. CDR3 residues: CASNAKGRPAYEQYF. Here the CDR3 DNA reads TGTGCCAGTAACGCAAAAGGTCGGCCGGCCTACGAGCAGTACTTC.

This clonotype turned up a few times. The chain has TRBV30 and TRBJ1-2, with unresolved D. Trimming cost V 4 bases and J 6 bases, with 12 bases left between them. Germline V lookup: CDR1 GTSNPN, CDR2 SVGIG (reference sequence). The length of the CDR3 is 12 residues. DNA of the CDR3: TGTGCCTGGACGCCCGGAGTTGATGGCTACACCTTC. Translated: CAWTPGVDGYTF.

This clonotype was seen many times. V usage is TRBV9 and J usage is TRBJ1-6, with 7 bases matching TRBD1. V was clipped by 3 bases and J by 10 bases; unmatched bases: 7. The CDR3 has 14 amino acids. Germline CDR1 is SGDLS and CDR2 is YYNGEE. The DNA of the CDR3 is TGTGCCAGCAGCGCTGACAGGGCTTGGTCACCCCTCCACTTT. Residues: CASSADRAWSPLHF.

A note on this clonotype: This clone may be a read error of a much larger clone one base away. The V gene is TRBV7-2, the J gene TRBJ2-7, with D possibly being TRBD1 or TRBD2 (5 bases each). CDR1 and CDR2 (germline): SGHTA, FQGNSA. The CDR3 covers 14 residues. This chain's CDR3 is CASSPTGAADEQHF. The CDR3 nucleotides are TGTGCCAGCAGCCCAACCGGGGCGGCCGACGAGCAGCACTTC.

The sample holds a few counts of this clonotype. V and J are TRBV7-2 and TRBJ1-2; 7 nucleotides line up with TRBD1. The CDR3 spans 15 residues. The germline gives CDR1 SGHTA, CDR2 FQGNSA. With 5 bases clipped from V and 4 bases from J, the junction kept 10 bases outside the gene matches. The DNA of the CDR3 is TGTGCCAGCAGCCGCGGACAGGCAAACCCCTATGGCTACACCTTC. Its translation is CASSRGQANPYGYTF.

The sample holds a few counts of this clonotype. V usage is TRBV10-3 and J usage is TRBJ1-1; perhaps TRBD1 as D (6 bases). V lost 10 bases to trimming and J lost 4 bases, with 16 bases between them. Germline values: CDR1 ENHRY, CDR2 SYGVKD. This CDR3 has 13 amino acids. CDR3 amino acids: CASSGGGATEAFF. Here the CDR3 DNA reads TGTGCCAGCAGCGGCGGGGGGGCCACTGAAGCTTTCTTT.

This clonotype has a single count. This sequence may be a read error, since a much larger clone differs from it by one base. The genes are TRBV20-1 and TRBJ1-5, with TRBD1 matching over 12 bases. V lost 7 bases and J lost 1; bases outside the gene matches: 2. Per germline, CDR1 DFQATT and CDR2 SNEGSKA (reference sequence). The CDR3 consists of 14 residues. CDR3 sequence (DNA): TGCAGTGTAGGGACAGGGGGCAGCAATCAGCCCCAGCATTTT. Its translation is CSVGTGGSNQPQHF.

V usage is TRBV11-3 and J usage is TRBJ2-2, with no clear D. Trimming cost V 5 bases and J 3 bases, with 7 bases left between them. The CDR3 has 13 amino acids. CDR1 SGHNT and CDR2 YENEEA come from the germline V gene. CDR3 DNA sequence: TGTGCCAGCAGCAATCAACACACCGGGGAGCTGTTTTTT. This translates into CASSNQHTGELFF.

On this clonotype itself: A much larger clone differs from this one at a single base, so this may be a read error. The rearrangement links TRBV9 to TRBJ1-1, with unresolved D. V lost 2 bases, J lost 1 base, and 12 bases lay in between. Germline V gives CDR1 SGDLS, CDR2 YYNGEE. The CDR3 totals 15 residues. The CDR3 here is CASSVSGRSNTEAFF. The DNA of the CDR3 is TGTGCCAGCAGCGTTTCTGGACGGTCGAACACTGAAGCTTTCTTT.

The rearrangement uses TRBV9 and TRBJ1-1, with TRBD1 identical over 8 bases. Germline CDR1 SGDLS, CDR2 YYNGEE. The V segment lost 3 bases and the J segment 0 bases; nucleotides outside the gene matches: 13. This CDR3 spans 18 amino acids. Here the CDR3 DNA reads TGTGCCAGCAGCGCCCATTTTAAGACAGGGGCCTTGAACACTGAAGCTTTCTTT. Translation: CASSAHFKTGALNTEAFF.